Included here is one T cell receptor (beta chain) sequence, with context. The antigen remains undetermined. The sample originates from a study of PD-1 blockade in classical Hodgkin lymphoma. Time point meaning: cycle 4 day 1 (C4D1), after 5 to 7 weeks of nivolumab. Every patient relapsed after autologous stem cell transplantation, and brentuximab vedotin exposure varied. V lost 5 bases to trimming and J lost 1 base, with 15 bases between them. Per germline, CDR1 LGHNA and CDR2 YNFKEQ. This CDR3 is 16 amino acids long. Study observations and caveats: The CD4+ diversity rise by C4D1 was clearest in complete responders. Newly diagnosed patients and complete responders had comparable diversity at baseline.

Method: immunoSEQ multiplex PCR; TCRdb's copy keeps in-frame clones and lacks some. The sample has around 90,000 clones, roughly 78% seen once. The chain couples TRBV4-2 to TRBJ2-1; TRBD2 is a possible D gene (5 bases). This receptor was obtained from a human donor with classical Hodgkin lymphoma. Sequencing used peripheral blood mononuclear cells (PBMCs), obtained before the fourth cycle of nivolumab. The CDR3 region has the DNA TGTGCCAGCAGCAGTAGGACTTACAGTTCCTACAATGAGCAGTTCTTC. It specifies CASSSRTYSSYNEQFF.